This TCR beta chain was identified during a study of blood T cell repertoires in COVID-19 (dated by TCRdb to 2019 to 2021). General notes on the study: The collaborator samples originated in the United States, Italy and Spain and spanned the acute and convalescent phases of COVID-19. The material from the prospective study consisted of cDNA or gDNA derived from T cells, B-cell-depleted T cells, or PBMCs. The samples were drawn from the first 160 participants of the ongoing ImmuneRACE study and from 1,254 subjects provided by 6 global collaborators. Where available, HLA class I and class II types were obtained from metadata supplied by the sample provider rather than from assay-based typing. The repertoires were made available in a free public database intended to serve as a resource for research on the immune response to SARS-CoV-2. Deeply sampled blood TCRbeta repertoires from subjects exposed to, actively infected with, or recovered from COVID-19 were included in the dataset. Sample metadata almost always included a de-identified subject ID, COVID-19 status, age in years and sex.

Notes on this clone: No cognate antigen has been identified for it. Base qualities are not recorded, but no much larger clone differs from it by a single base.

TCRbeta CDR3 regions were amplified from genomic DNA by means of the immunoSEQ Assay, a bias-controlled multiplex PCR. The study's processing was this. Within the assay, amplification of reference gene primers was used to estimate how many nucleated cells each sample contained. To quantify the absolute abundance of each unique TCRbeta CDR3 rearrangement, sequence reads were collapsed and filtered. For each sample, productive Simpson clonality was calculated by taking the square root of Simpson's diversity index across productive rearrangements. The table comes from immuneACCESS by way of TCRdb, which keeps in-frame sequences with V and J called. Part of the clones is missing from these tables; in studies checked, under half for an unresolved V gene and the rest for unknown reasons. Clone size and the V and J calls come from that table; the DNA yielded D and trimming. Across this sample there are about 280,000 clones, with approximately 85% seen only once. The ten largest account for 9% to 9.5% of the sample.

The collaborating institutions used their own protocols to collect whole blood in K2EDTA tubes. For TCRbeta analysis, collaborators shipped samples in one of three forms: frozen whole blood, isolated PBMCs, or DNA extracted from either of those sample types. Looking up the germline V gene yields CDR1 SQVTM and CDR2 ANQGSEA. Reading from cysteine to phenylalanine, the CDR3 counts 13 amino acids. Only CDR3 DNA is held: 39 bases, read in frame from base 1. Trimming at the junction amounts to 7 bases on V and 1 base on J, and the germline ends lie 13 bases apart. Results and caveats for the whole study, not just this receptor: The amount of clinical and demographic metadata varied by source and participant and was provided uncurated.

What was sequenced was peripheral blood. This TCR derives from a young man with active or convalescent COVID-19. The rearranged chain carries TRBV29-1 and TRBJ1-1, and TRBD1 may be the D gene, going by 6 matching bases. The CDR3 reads CSALGQQNTEAFF. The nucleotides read TGCAGCGCCCTAGGACAGCAGAACACTGAAGCTTTCTTT.